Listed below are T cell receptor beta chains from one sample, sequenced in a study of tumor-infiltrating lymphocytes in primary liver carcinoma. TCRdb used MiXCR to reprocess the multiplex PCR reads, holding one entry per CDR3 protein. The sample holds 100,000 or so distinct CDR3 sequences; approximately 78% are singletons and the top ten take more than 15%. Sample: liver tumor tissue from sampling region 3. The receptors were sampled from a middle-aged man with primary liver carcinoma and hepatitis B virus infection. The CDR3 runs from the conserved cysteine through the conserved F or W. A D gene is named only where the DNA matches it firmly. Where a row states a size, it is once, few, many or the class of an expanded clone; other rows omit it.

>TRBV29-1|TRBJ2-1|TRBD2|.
CSVAVTSGYNEQFF
TGCAGCGTTGCCGTAACTAGCGGATACAATGAGCAGTTCTTC
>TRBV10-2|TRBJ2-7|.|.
CTSSVALYYEQYF
TGCACCAGCAGTGTGGCACTCTACTACGAGCAGTACTTC
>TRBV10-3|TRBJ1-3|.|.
CGISEPKWARGNTIYF
TGTGGCATCAGTGAGCCCAAATGGGCGCGGGGAAACACCATATATTTT
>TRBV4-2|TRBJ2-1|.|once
CASSHVSFSGDEQFF
TGTGCCAGCAGCCATGTTAGTTTCTCCGGCGATGAACAGTTCTTC
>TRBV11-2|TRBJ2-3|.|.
CVSSLNRQGDTRYF
TGCGTCAGCAGCTTAAACCGACAAGGGGATACGCGGTATTTT
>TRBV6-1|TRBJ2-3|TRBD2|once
CASSSGRATTDTHYF
TGTGCCAGTAGTAGCGGGAGGGCTACCACAGATACGCACTATTTT
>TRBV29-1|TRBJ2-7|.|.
CNVRGTYEQYF
TGCAATGTACGGGGCACTTACGAGCAGTACTTC
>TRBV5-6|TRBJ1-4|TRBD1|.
CASSLGWTGETNNEKLFF
TGTGCCAGCAGCTTGGGATGGACAGGAGAGACCAATAATGAAAAACTGTTTTTT
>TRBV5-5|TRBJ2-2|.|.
CASSLKDSARVELFF
TGCGCCAGCAGCTTGAAAGACTCAGCTAGAGTGGAGCTGTTTTTT
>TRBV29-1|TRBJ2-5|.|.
CSVASGIGEETQYF
TGCAGCGTTGCTTCCGGGATAGGTGAAGAGACCCAGTACTTC